One T cell receptor (beta chain) is described in this entry. This sample is drawn from a study of CD8 T cells in ankylosing spondylitis. In TCRdb, the 5' RACE reads were re-called with MiXCR into one record per CDR3 protein. Here the sample spans under 250,000 distinct CDR3 sequences, more than 25% being singletons. The CDR3 is 16 residues long. CDR1 and CDR2 from the germline V gene are SGHAT and FQNNGV. Trimming shortened V by 1 base and J by 1 base, and 14 bases separated the two germline ends. The chain recombines TRBV11-2 with TRBJ2-7; a possible D gene is TRBD2 (6 bases). The sequence was collected from a male donor with ankylosing spondylitis or in good health (not recorded which). The material sequenced was blood, either unsorted or a sorted T cell fraction (not recorded which). The DNA of the CDR3 is TGTGCCAGCAGCTTAGGGCGGGGACGTAGATCCTACGAGCAGTACTTC. This encodes CASSLGRGRRSYEQYF.